These 5 T cell receptor beta chains came from one sample sequenced in a study of early T cells in non-severe SARS-CoV-2 infection. TCRdb used MiXCR to reprocess the 5' RACE reads, holding one entry per CDR3 protein. The sample lists over 30,000 distinct CDR3 sequences, around 5.8% occurring once. The sequenced sample was whole blood. The source of these receptors is an adult who was a healthcare worker with PCR-confirmed SARS-CoV-2 infection or an uninfected control (not recorded which).

The table lists this clonotype with a few counts. This sequence joins TRBV9 and TRBJ2-1, with a tentative D call TRBD2 (5 bases). V was pared by 3 bases and J by 5 bases, with 15 bases between. The CDR3 extends over 15 amino acids. The V gene's germline CDR1 is SGDLS and CDR2 YYNGEE. The CDR3 DNA follows: TGTGCCAGCAGCGACGGGGTGAGGTTCGACAATGAGCAGTTCTTC. Translating gives CASSDGVRFDNEQFF.

J is TRBJ2-3 and V is TRBV7-3, with 11 bases fitting TRBD2. V shed 5 bases, J shed 4 bases, and the junction held 8 bases outside the gene matches. The V gene's germline CDR1 is SGHTA and CDR2 FQGTGA. The CDR3 totals 16 residues. The CDR3: CASSQLAGGSADTQYF. In DNA form, the CDR3 reads TGTGCCAGCAGCCAGCTAGCGGGAGGTAGCGCAGATACGCAGTATTTT.

The chain is built from TRBV5-4 and TRBJ2-3, with D perhaps assigned TRBD1 or TRBD2 (6 bases each). This CDR3 contains 16 residues. The germline V and J ends were trimmed by 4 bases and 0 bases, with 15 bases remaining between them. Germline V CDR1 and CDR2: SGHNT, YYREEE (reference sequence). The CDR3 sequence is CASSLGGGSSTDTQYF. For the CDR3, the DNA is TGTGCCAGCAGCCTTGGAGGGGGGTCTAGCACAGATACGCAGTATTTT. Drawing the rest from reference TRBV5-4 and TRBJ2-3, the complete variable domain is ETGVTQSPTHLIKTRGQQVTLRCSSQSGHNTVSWYQQALGQGPQFIFQYYREEENGRGNFPPRFSGLQFPNYSSELNVNALELDDSALYLCASSLGGGSSTDTQYFGPGTRLTVL.

This clonotype came up many times. V gene TRBV7-2 combines with J gene TRBJ2-5; D gene uncertain. V was clipped by 1 base and J by 6 bases, with 6 bases between them. Germline loops: CDR1 SGHTA, CDR2 FQGNSA. The CDR3 is 12 residues long. CDR3 sequence reads: CASSLDLKTQYF. CDR3 nucleotide sequence: TGTGCCAGCAGCTTAGATCTGAAGACCCAGTACTTC.

This clonotype was observed a handful of times. The chain employs TRBV25-1 and TRBJ1-4; 11 bases match TRBD1. The CDR3 contains 17 residues. CDR1 and CDR2 (germline): MGHDK, SYGVNS. V was clipped by 3 bases and J by 10 bases; unmatched bases: 13. This CDR3 is CASSDRTGGDEFGKLFF. CDR3 in DNA: TGTGCCAGCAGTGATCGGACAGGGGGCGATGAGTTTGGAAAACTGTTTTTT.